A selection of T cell receptor beta chains follows, all from one sample in a study of CD8 T cells in Susac syndrome. One entry per CDR3 protein results from TCRdb running MiXCR on the immunoSEQ multiplex PCR reads. The sample yields fewer than 200,000 distinct CDR3 sequences, approximately 95% seen once. Sequencing input: CD4+ T cells from PBMCs. The receptors derive from a human donor in good health. Both conserved end residues are part of each CDR3. The D gene is left open where the match is weak. Size values are once, few and many counts, or a class for expanded clones, and some rows have none.

clone_size: .
j_call: TRBJ1-2
v_call: TRBV29-1
d_call: TRBD1
cdr3_aa: CSAGGQGTSYYGYTF

clone_size: .
j_call: TRBJ1-2
v_call: TRBV12-3/TRBV12-4
d_call: .
cdr3_aa: CASSLSGAGYGYTF

clone_size: .
j_call: TRBJ2-6
v_call: TRBV19
d_call: .
cdr3_aa: CASSITSSGANVLTF

clone_size: once
j_call: TRBJ2-2
v_call: TRBV30
d_call: .
cdr3_aa: CAWRGAPAGELFF

clone_size: once
j_call: TRBJ2-3
v_call: TRBV20-1
d_call: TRBD2
cdr3_aa: CSAHGPSGGTDTQYF

clone_size: .
j_call: TRBJ2-1
v_call: TRBV11-2
d_call: .
cdr3_aa: CASSLAGQANEQFF

clone_size: .
j_call: TRBJ1-1
v_call: TRBV29-1
d_call: .
cdr3_aa: CSVPWGRTNTEAFF

clone_size: .
j_call: TRBJ2-2
v_call: TRBV4-1
d_call: .
cdr3_aa: CASSQARLNTGELFF

clone_size: .
j_call: TRBJ2-5
v_call: TRBV19
d_call: .
cdr3_aa: CASSIYGGLGETQYF

clone_size: .
j_call: TRBJ1-1
v_call: TRBV30
d_call: .
cdr3_aa: CAWSVGSEAFF

clone_size: .
j_call: TRBJ1-5
v_call: TRBV5-1
d_call: TRBD1
cdr3_aa: CASSWGPGGIGNQPQHF

clone_size: once
j_call: TRBJ2-2
v_call: TRBV27
d_call: .
cdr3_aa: CASKNTGYRNTGELFF

clone_size: once
j_call: TRBJ2-1
v_call: TRBV27
d_call: .
cdr3_aa: CASSVRRGYNEQFF

clone_size: .
j_call: TRBJ2-6
v_call: TRBV7-9
d_call: TRBD1
cdr3_aa: CASSGGQISGANVLTF

clone_size: .
j_call: TRBJ2-4
v_call: TRBV2
d_call: TRBD1
cdr3_aa: CASRTGSKNIQYF

clone_size: .
j_call: TRBJ1-1
v_call: TRBV7-9
d_call: .
cdr3_aa: CASSSGGGGVGTEAFF

clone_size: .
j_call: TRBJ1-2
v_call: TRBV6-2/TRBV6-3
d_call: .
cdr3_aa: CASSYLNGYTF

clone_size: .
j_call: TRBJ1-5
v_call: TRBV6-6
d_call: .
cdr3_aa: CASSYEGVRSNQPQHF

clone_size: .
j_call: TRBJ2-5
v_call: TRBV28
d_call: .
cdr3_aa: CASRAHGQETQYF

clone_size: .
j_call: TRBJ2-5
v_call: TRBV20-1
d_call: .
cdr3_aa: CSATQGETQYF